This record looks at one T cell receptor beta chain sequence and its context. Which antigen it targets is not known. Nothing much larger sits one base from this clone, and base qualities are not available. The sample's time point label is to be understood as: baseline before first vaccination. The vaccinee samples were drawn from two UK trials, COV001 and COV002, one of which was a single-blind randomized controlled phase 2/3 trial testing AZD1222 (ChAdOx1 nCoV-19) in healthy adults. For TCRbeta chain sequencing, PBMC samples from trial participants were taken at day 0 and at day 28 after the second dose. Ends trimmed: V by 2 bases, J by 4 bases; bases unmatched to a gene: 6. The CDR3 runs 15 residues from the cysteine to the phenylalanine. Left in the record is the CDR3 DNA by itself, 45 bases read in frame from the first base. For CDR1 and CDR2, the germline V gene lists MNHEY and SVGAGI. The CDR3 regions of human TCRbeta chains were analyzed by immunosequencing. The paper's processing steps were these. Repertoire TCRs were checked for matches against a reference library of SARS-CoV-2-specific TCRs that had been generated using the MIRA antigen-specificity platform. Breadth meant the fraction of unique TCRs that were SARS-CoV-2-associated, whereas depth meant the fraction of total T cells that were SARS-CoV-2-associated. Each spike-specific TCR was assigned to its reactive spike region and to a CD4 or CD8 class using the MIRA data. Log10-transformed breadth and depth values were compared by one-way ANOVA with Sidak's multiple comparisons tests. The table was pulled from immuneACCESS by TCRdb, which kept in-frame rearrangements only. Such tables lose some clones; where checked, under half of the loss comes from unresolved V genes, and the rest has no known cause. V and J calls and clone size are as listed in that table; D and trimming were resolved from the DNA. The sample has over 95,000 clones on record, roughly nine tenths of them singletons. The top ten clonotypes cover approximately 4.8% of the sample.

These data originate in a study of T cell responses to AZD1222 COVID-19 vaccine (dated by TCRdb to about 2021). Background on the whole study: AZD1222 recipients with second doses at about 4 weeks or about 12 weeks were pooled, because spike-specific TCR depth and breadth did not differ between schedules. TCR sequencing was performed for fewer than 250 trial participants, of whom around 200 were given two doses of AZD1222 and around 25 were given two doses of MenACWY control vaccine. Enrollment into the trials was organized by age into subgroups of 18-55, 56-69 and 70-plus years, and those subgroups contained 148, 28 and 57 TCR-sequenced participants, respectively.

Broad study findings and their caveats: Participants were mostly white British and included more females than males, and it was suggested by the authors that clonal diversity may have been underestimated. Spike-specific TCR breadth and depth rose significantly after two AZD1222 doses compared with day 0 and with MenACWY recipients. Because no samples from the day 14 peak response were available, repertoires could be characterized only after the peak T cell response. In the small 56-69-year group, the increase in depth fell short of significance, most likely because of low power. The whole spike protein was spanned by vaccine-associated CD4 TCRs, and dominant responses were seen in regions 160-218 and 743-854. Only five to seven AZD1222 recipients were SARS-CoV-2 seropositive at baseline, limiting conclusions about previously exposed vaccinees. Reportedly, almost half of the unique spike-specific TCRs recognized epitopes lying outside the regions that are mutated in the B.1.351 and B.1.1.7 variants.

The source is an adult in good health. Sequencing was performed on peripheral blood, taken on day 0 of AZD1222 vaccination. The sequence is built from TRBV6-5 and TRBJ2-5, and 8 junctional nucleotides match TRBD1. The DNA reads TGTGCCAGCAGTTACGGACAGGGACGGGGAGAGACCCAGTACTTC. This codes for CASSYGQGRGETQYF.